The clone carrying this T cell receptor (beta chain) was seen more than once but under ten times. Antigen specificity is unknown. These data come from a study of beta chain features in type 1 diabetes. Expressed TCRB transcripts were sequenced because the isolated RNA had all been reverse transcribed beforehand. About 3.6 million reads were obtained on average from naive, central memory and regulatory T cell samples. Produced via immunoSEQ multiplex PCR; TCRdb's table is partial and in-frame only. Counted here are 300,000 or so clones, around an eighth occurring once; the ten biggest clones make up 0.017%. Germline lookup yields CDR1 ENHRY and CDR2 SYGVKD. CDR3 length equals 13 residues. Trimming shortened V by 6 bases and J by 8 bases, and 14 bases separated the two germline ends. Broader study findings: TCRB CDR3s were moderately but significantly shorter in Type 1 diabetes patients in all four CD4+ subsets.

The TCR comes from a man aged 25 to 45 with type 1 diabetes. The chain is built from TRBV10-3 and TRBJ2-1; TRBD2 might be the D (5 bases). The sample comprised naive CD4+ T cells from blood. The CDR3 here is CAISAAVGDEQFF. The CDR3 bases are TGTGCCATCAGCGCAGCGGTTGGGGATGAGCAGTTCTTC.